The 32 T cell receptor beta chains in this list originate from one sample, sequenced in a study of neurological immune-mediated disorders. Time point given: longitudinal time-point 1 (baseline). TCRdb processed the 5' RACE reads anew with MiXCR; each CDR3 protein has one entry. The sample lists approximately 36,000 distinct CDR3 sequences; 3% to 3.5% were seen once. Sequenced input: PBMCs. These receptors all come from a woman aged 55-69 years with multiple sclerosis.

This clonotype has ten or more counts. This chain connects TRBV20-1 to TRBJ2-3; 12 nucleotides line up with TRBD2. V shed 6 bases and J 2 bases; nucleotides not matched to a gene: 9. There are 16 residues in the CDR3. From germline, CDR1 is DFQATT and CDR2 SNEGSKA (reference sequence). The CDR3 spells CSAPRLAGGHTDTQYF. In nucleotides, the CDR3 is TGCAGTGCCCCCCGGCTAGCGGGGGGGCACACAGATACGCAGTATTTT.

This clonotype has a count of ten or more. The rearrangement uses TRBV20-1 and TRBJ1-4; D call uncertain. CDR1 DFQATT and CDR2 SNEGSKA come from the germline V gene (reference sequence). V lost 6 bases and J lost 8, with 7 bases in between. This CDR3 has 10 residues. CDR3 nucleotides: TGCAGTGCAAGGGCAGAAAAACTGTTTTTT. Protein product: CSARAEKLFF.

This clonotype has at least ten counts. Here the CDR3 DNA reads TGTGCCAGCAGCCAAGAGAGATGGGGGGGTAACACCGGGGAGCTGTTTTTT. This translates into CASSQERWGGNTGELFF. This chain uses TRBV3-1 with TRBJ2-2; 7 nucleotides align to TRBD2. The germline V gene encodes CDR1 LGHDT and CDR2 YNNKEL (reference sequence). The CDR3 totals 17 residues. With V trimmed by 0 bases and J by 2 bases, 6 bases remained unmatched. Looking up the rest from reference TRBV3-1 and TRBJ2-2 gives the full variable domain: DTAVSQTPKYLVTQMGNDKSIKCEQNLGHDTMYWYKQDSKKFLKIMFSYNNKELIINETVPNRFSPKSPDKAHLNLHINSLELGDSAVYFCASSQERWGGNTGELFFGEGSRLTVL.

This clonotype was seen many times. This chain links TRBV5-1 with TRBJ1-3; D is perhaps TRBD1 (5 bases). The CDR3 has 14 amino acids. Germline loops: CDR1 SGHRS, CDR2 YFSETQ. The germline V and J ends were trimmed by 4 bases and 2 bases, with 10 bases remaining between them. The CDR3 here is CASSKGTAGNTIYF. The CDR3 bases are TGCGCCAGCAGCAAGGGGACGGCTGGAAACACCATATATTTT.

Relative to its sample, this clonotype is medium-sized. The chain recombines TRBV11-2 with TRBJ1-1; D unclear. Germline V gives CDR1 SGHAT, CDR2 FQNNGV. Trimming shortened V by 5 bases and J by 7 bases, and 8 bases separated the two germline ends. The CDR3 is made up of 11 amino acids. The CDR3 DNA reads as TGTGCCAGCAGCCGAAGCAATGAAGCTTTCTTT. Its protein product is CASSRSNEAFF.

This clonotype showed up many times. J is TRBJ1-5 and V is TRBV5-1; tentative D call: TRBD1 (6 bases). This CDR3 spans 14 amino acids. Germline CDR1 and CDR2: SGHRS and YFSETQ. V lost 1 base and J 3 bases, leaving 8 bases between the germline ends. CDR3: CASSLPGDNQPQHF. The DNA for the CDR3 is TGCGCCAGCAGCTTGCCAGGGGACAATCAGCCCCAGCATTTT.

This clonotype was recorded many times. The chain carries TRBV7-2 and TRBJ1-1, with 7 bases identical to TRBD1. Looked up from germline, CDR1 is SGHTA and CDR2 is FQGNSA. The CDR3 consists of 16 residues. V lost 3 bases, J lost 0 bases, and 7 bases stayed unmatched. CDR3 sequence reads: CASSLGQTIMNTEAFF. CDR3 nucleotide sequence: TGTGCCAGCAGCTTGGGACAGACTATCATGAACACTGAAGCTTTCTTT.

The rearrangement uses TRBV7-8 and TRBJ1-1; no reliable D call. Trimming took 7 bases from V and 1 from J, leaving 13 bases between them. The CDR3 is 14 residues long. CDR1 and CDR2 from the germline V gene are SGHVS and FQNEAQ. CDR3 protein: CASTHRKGNTEAFF. The CDR3 DNA sequence: TGTGCCAGCACCCATAGGAAGGGGAACACTGAAGCTTTCTTT.

This clonotype was recorded at least ten times. Written as DNA, the CDR3 is TGTGCCAGCAGCTCCCGAAACCAGAGGTGGCAAGAGACCCAGTACTTC. Amino acid sequence: CASSSRNQRWQETQYF. This sequence joins TRBV7-9 and TRBJ2-5; unclear D gene. V lost 4 bases and J lost 2, with 17 bases in between. CDR3 length: 16 residues. Germline loops: CDR1 SEHNR, CDR2 FQNEAQ (reference sequence).

This clonotype showed up many times. This chain joins TRBV7-6 and TRBJ2-5, with D maybe TRBD1 (5 bases). The V end was cut by 5 bases, the J end by 1 base, with 14 bases between. CDR3 length equals 15 residues. Germline V gene data show CDR1 as SGHVS and CDR2 as FNYEAQ. CDR3 in amino acids: CASSTGHLPQETQYF. CDR3 bases: TGTGCCAGCAGCACAGGACACTTACCCCAAGAGACCCAGTACTTC.

This clonotype was detected a few times. The chain joins TRBV7-6 to TRBJ2-6; TRBD1 aligns across 7 bases. The J segment lost 0 bases and the V segment lost 5 bases, leaving 4 bases of the junction unmatched. CDR1 SGHVS and CDR2 FNYEAQ come from the germline V gene. CDR3 length equals 16 residues. CDR3 sequence reads: CASSPRGSSGANVLTF. In nucleotides, the CDR3 is TGTGCCAGCAGCCCCAGGGGGAGCTCTGGGGCCAACGTCCTGACTTTC.

This clonotype was detected many times. The chain carries TRBV29-1 and TRBJ2-3; 7 bases align to TRBD1. From germline, CDR1 is SQVTM and CDR2 ANQGSEA. The CDR3 extends over 12 amino acids. V trimming: 6 bases; J trimming: 14 bases; junction bases outside the gene matches: 14. The CDR3 DNA follows: TGCAGCGTGGGGACAGATAGGGCGGATGGGTATTTT. Translated: CSVGTDRADGYF.

There are many counts of this clonotype. J is TRBJ2-2 and V is TRBV29-1, with 7 nucleotides matching TRBD1. Germline assignment: CDR1 SQVTM and CDR2 ANQGSEA. The CDR3 is 12 residues long. V gave up 6 bases and J gave up 8 bases; unmatched junction bases: 6. CDR3 sequence: CSVTGVSGELFF. The DNA of the CDR3 is TGCAGCGTCACAGGGGTGTCGGGGGAGCTGTTTTTT.

This clonotype was observed a handful of times. This chain uses TRBV7-6 with TRBJ2-1; tentative D call: TRBD2 (5 bases). The germline gives CDR1 SGHVS, CDR2 FNYEAQ. The CDR3 spans 13 residues. Trimming took 1 base from V and 9 from J, leaving 10 bases between them. The CDR3 loop reads CASSLELGSEQFF. As DNA, the CDR3 is TGTGCCAGCAGCTTAGAATTGGGGAGTGAGCAGTTCTTC.

This clonotype was recorded many times. This chain uses TRBV20-1 with TRBJ2-2; D assignment may be TRBD1 or TRBD2 (5 bases each). CDR1 and CDR2 from the germline V gene are DFQATT and SNEGSKA (reference sequence). Trimming left V 7 bases short and J 4 bases short, with 13 bases between. The CDR3 totals 13 residues. This CDR3 reads CSVSGQSTGELFF. The CDR3 DNA follows: TGCAGTGTCTCGGGGCAGAGCACCGGGGAGCTGTTTTTT.

Ten or more counts support this clonotype. V is TRBV10-3 and J is TRBJ2-3; no clear D. The CDR3 is 11 amino acids. In germline, CDR1 is ENHRY, CDR2 SYGVKD. Trimming left V 7 bases short and J 2 bases short, with 4 bases between. The CDR3 nucleotides are TGTGCCATCAAATACACAGATACGCAGTATTTT. Translated, it gives CAIKYTDTQYF.

Ten or more counts support this clonotype. J is TRBJ2-1 and V is TRBV5-6, with 10 bases aligning to TRBD2. V was clipped by 4 bases and J by 3 bases; unmatched bases: 19. CDR1 and CDR2 from the germline V gene are SGHDT and YYEEEE. The CDR3 spans 20 residues. The CDR3 region is CASSRRQGIIAGGIYNEQFF. CDR3 bases: TGTGCCAGCAGCCGACGACAGGGGATCATAGCGGGGGGCATCTACAATGAGCAGTTCTTC. Full variable domain (outside the CDR3, taken from reference TRBV5-6 and TRBJ2-1): DAGVTQSPTHLIKTRGQQVTLRCSPKSGHDTVSWYQQALGQGPQFIFQYYEEEERQRGNFPDRFSGHQFPNYSSELNVNALLLGDSALYLCASSRRQGIIAGGIYNEQFFGPGTRLTVL.

The chain uses TRBV18 and TRBJ2-3; the D gene is possibly TRBD2 (6 bases). This CDR3 comprises 16 residues. Trimming shortened V by 1 base and J by 0 bases, and 11 bases separated the two germline ends. Germline V gives CDR1 KGHSH, CDR2 LQKENI. The CDR3 region is CASSPRLATSTDTQYF. The CDR3 region has the DNA TGTGCCAGCTCACCACGTCTAGCGACTAGCACAGATACGCAGTATTTT.

The table lists this clonotype with many counts. The V and J genes are TRBV7-9 and TRBJ2-7; 10 nucleotides align to TRBD2. This CDR3 has 17 amino acids. Germline V lookup: CDR1 SEHNR, CDR2 FQNEAQ (reference sequence). The ends lost 1 base at V and 3 bases at J; junction bases unmatched: 9. The DNA of the CDR3 is TGTGCCAGCAGCTTAGGGGGACTAGCGCGAACTCACTACGAGCAGTACTTC. It is translated as CASSLGGLARTHYEQYF.

The sample holds many counts of this clonotype. CDR3 in DNA: TGCAGTGCTAGAGCCCTTCGTGGGGGGCCCTCAAATCAGCCCCAGCATTTT. It codes for CSARALRGGPSNQPQHF. The chain has TRBV20-1 and TRBJ1-5, with D possibly being TRBD1 (6 bases). The CDR3 is 17 amino acids. CDR1 and CDR2 (germline): DFQATT, SNEGSKA (reference sequence). The V end was cut by 1 base, the J end by 4 bases, with 20 bases between.

Ten or more counts support this clonotype. The chain recombines TRBV3-1 with TRBJ1-1; D is unresolved. V was pared by 0 bases and J by 7 bases, with 12 bases between. The germline V gene encodes CDR1 LGHDT and CDR2 YNNKEL (reference sequence). The CDR3 length is 14 residues. The CDR3 here is CASSQDQVPGEAFF. CDR3 nucleotide sequence: TGTGCCAGCAGCCAAGATCAGGTCCCAGGTGAAGCTTTCTTT.

There are many counts of this clonotype. The chain combines TRBV20-1 with TRBJ1-1; no firm D call. Germline-derived CDR1 and CDR2 are DFQATT and SNEGSKA (reference sequence). The CDR3 runs 11 residues. Between the trimmed V and J ends, which lost 4 bases and 3 bases, there was a span of 6 bases. CDR3 region: CSANYDTEAFF. The CDR3 DNA is TGCAGTGCTAACTACGACACTGAAGCTTTCTTT.

In this sample, this clonotype turned up many times. This chain joins TRBV9 and TRBJ2-1; possibly TRBD2 for D (6 bases). This CDR3 is built from 14 residues. V was shortened by 2 bases and J by 6 bases, with 12 bases between the two germline ends. Germline CDR1 is SGDLS and CDR2 is YYNGEE. CDR3 residues: CASSVVGEVNEQFF. CDR3 coding DNA: TGTGCCAGCAGCGTGGTCGGGGAGGTCAATGAGCAGTTCTTC.

This clonotype was recorded many times. The V call is TRBV20-1, the J call TRBJ1-1; 7 bases line up with TRBD1. V gave up 6 bases and J gave up 3 bases; unmatched junction bases: 16. Germline loops: CDR1 DFQATT, CDR2 SNEGSKA (reference sequence). The CDR3 spans 16 residues. The DNA of the CDR3 is TGCAGTGCCTACTACCGGAAAATGGACAGGCACACTGAAGCTTTCTTT. Protein: CSAYYRKMDRHTEAFF.

This clonotype was recorded at least ten times. The V and J genes are TRBV20-1 and TRBJ2-5; the D gene could be TRBD1 or TRBD2 (5 bases each). Germline CDR1 reads DFQATT; CDR2 reads SNEGSKA (reference sequence). The CDR3 extends over 13 amino acids. V dropped 1 base and J dropped 4 bases, with 10 bases sitting between them. The CDR3 spells CSARVPGPETQYF. The CDR3 DNA sequence: TGCAGTGCTAGAGTACCGGGGCCAGAGACCCAGTACTTC.

This clonotype came up many times. The chain has TRBV20-1 and TRBJ1-4; D not resolved. This CDR3 has 13 amino acids. The germline V and J ends were trimmed by 3 bases and 7 bases, with 12 bases remaining between them. The germline gives CDR1 DFQATT, CDR2 SNEGSKA (reference sequence). In DNA form, the CDR3 reads TGCAGTGCTAGCGCGGCCCGAGGTGAAAAACTGTTTTTT. The encoded protein is CSASAARGEKLFF.

In this sample, this clonotype turned up many times. J is TRBJ2-1 and V is TRBV6-2 or TRBV6-3, with 12 nucleotides matching TRBD2. CDR1 is MNHEY and CDR2 is SVGEGT in the germline V gene. The CDR3 length is 13 residues. The V gene end was trimmed by 8 bases and the J gene end by 8 bases; junction bases not matched to a gene: 4. The CDR3, as DNA: TGTGCCAGCTTACTAGCGGGGGGCCATGAGCAGTTCTTC. As protein: CASLLAGGHEQFF.

This clonotype was counted between two and nine times. The chain couples TRBV18 to TRBJ1-6; D uncertain. CDR1 and CDR2 from the germline V gene are KGHSH and LQKENI. V lost 3 bases, J lost 7 bases, and 7 bases lay in between. The CDR3 is 13 amino acids. The CDR3 DNA is TGTGCCAGCTCACCGGAGGCGAATTCACCCCTCCACTTT. It encodes CASSPEANSPLHF.

The chain is built from TRBV5-1 and TRBJ2-3, with 8 bases identical to TRBD2. CDR3 length: 16 residues. V gave up 0 bases and J gave up 6 bases; unmatched junction bases: 9. Germline CDR1 is SGHRS and CDR2 is YFSETQ. The CDR3 region is CASSLDPGGGLDTQYF. The CDR3 DNA is TGCGCCAGCAGCTTGGATCCCGGCGGGGGGCTGGATACGCAGTATTTT.

This clonotype has at least ten counts. V gene TRBV29-1 combines with J gene TRBJ2-1, with a tentative D call TRBD2 (7 bases). Germline V gene data show CDR1 as SQVTM and CDR2 as ANQGSEA. The CDR3 extends over 15 amino acids. Trimming stripped 0 bases from V and 6 bases from J, with 15 bases between. CDR3 region: CSVEDPGGTLNEQFF. The CDR3 DNA reads as TGCAGCGTTGAAGATCCGGGGGGCACCCTCAATGAGCAGTTCTTC.

This clonotype has ten or more counts. V gene TRBV5-5 combines with J gene TRBJ2-7; D may be TRBD2 (6 bases). Germline CDR1 is SGHKS and CDR2 is YYEKEE (reference sequence). The CDR3 sequence is 15 residues long. Trimming took 1 base from V and 3 from J, leaving 14 bases between them. CDR3 sequence reads: CASSLQFGGFYEQYF. CDR3 sequence (DNA): TGTGCCAGCAGCTTGCAATTCGGGGGATTCTACGAGCAGTACTTC.

In its sample, this clonotype was seen many times. The chain carries TRBV3-1 and TRBJ1-2; D is undetermined. CDR1 is LGHDT and CDR2 is YNNKEL in the germline V gene (reference sequence). The CDR3 is 13 residues long. V was clipped by 4 bases and J by 0 bases, with 6 bases between them. CDR3 region: CASSPQTNYGYTF. For the CDR3, the DNA is TGTGCCAGCAGCCCTCAGACTAACTATGGCTACACCTTC.